This T cell receptor beta chain was identified in a study of blood T cell repertoires in COVID-19. Study overall: The United States, Italy and Spain supplied acute and convalescent COVID-19 samples. Sources were T cells, B-cell-depleted T cells, or PBMCs; the material itself was cDNA or gDNA.

Under the authors' procedure: Counts of nucleated cells, estimated from reference gene primer amplification, were obtained. Repertoires were generated with immunoSEQ multiplex PCR, while TCRdb's copy carries only in-frame clones and drops some. Clone size and V and J calls were adopted from that table, with D and trimming inferred from the DNA. Of tens of thousands of clones in the sample, around 87% were seen once. CDR1 is GTSNPN and CDR2 is SVGIG in the germline V gene (reference sequence). V lost 4 bases to trimming and J lost 9 bases; unmatched junction nucleotides: 8. There are 14 residues in the CDR3. Seattle-derived patients entered the study during active infection and were followed longitudinally.

The sample comprised peripheral blood. The V and J genes are TRBV30 and TRBJ1-3; 11 bases match TRBD1. This clonotype was obtained from a middle-aged man with COVID-19, enrolled during active disease. CDR3 nucleotides: TGTGCCTGGATGGGACCGGGACAGGGGGGCACCATATATTTT. Protein sequence: CAWMGPGQGGTIYF.